This T cell receptor beta chain was sequenced during a study of OX40 agonist ivuxolimab in advanced cancers. Study-level information: Past anti-PD-1, anti-PD-L1 or anti-CTLA-4 therapy was accepted, and 40% had received some. Partial responses, seen in three patients, involved one hepatocellular carcinoma and two cutaneous melanomas. General study points: It was also the case that some nonresponders had low normalized T-cell clonal expansion. At doses 0.1 to 3.0 mg/kg, CD4+ and CD8+ clones expanded.

Measured with immunoSEQ multiplex PCR; TCRdb has only the in-frame clones, and not every one. The sample has around 64,000 clones; 84% are singletons. This CDR3 spans 15 amino acids. V lost 7 bases and J 2 bases, leaving 17 bases between the germline ends. Germline loops: CDR1 LNHDA, CDR2 SQIVND (reference sequence). This clone was seen only once. Its antigen remains unknown. The clonotype was recovered from an adult with an advanced solid tumor such as melanoma, head and neck, liver or kidney cancer. The source was CD4+ or CD8+ T cells sorted from blood, collected in a trial of the OX40 agonist ivuxolimab. The chain carries TRBV19 and TRBJ1-1; possible D gene TRBD1, 6 bases. The CDR3 coding sequence is TGTGCCAGTAATCAAGCAGGGGCTAAAAACACTGAAGCTTTCTTT. This encodes CASNQAGAKNTEAFF. Drawing the rest from reference TRBV19 and TRBJ1-1, the complete variable domain is DGGITQSPKYLFRKEGQNVTLSCEQNLNHDAMYWYRQDPGQGLRLIYYSQIVNDFQKGDIAEGYSVSREKKESFPLTVTSAQKNPTAFYLCASNQAGAKNTEAFFGQGTRLTVV.